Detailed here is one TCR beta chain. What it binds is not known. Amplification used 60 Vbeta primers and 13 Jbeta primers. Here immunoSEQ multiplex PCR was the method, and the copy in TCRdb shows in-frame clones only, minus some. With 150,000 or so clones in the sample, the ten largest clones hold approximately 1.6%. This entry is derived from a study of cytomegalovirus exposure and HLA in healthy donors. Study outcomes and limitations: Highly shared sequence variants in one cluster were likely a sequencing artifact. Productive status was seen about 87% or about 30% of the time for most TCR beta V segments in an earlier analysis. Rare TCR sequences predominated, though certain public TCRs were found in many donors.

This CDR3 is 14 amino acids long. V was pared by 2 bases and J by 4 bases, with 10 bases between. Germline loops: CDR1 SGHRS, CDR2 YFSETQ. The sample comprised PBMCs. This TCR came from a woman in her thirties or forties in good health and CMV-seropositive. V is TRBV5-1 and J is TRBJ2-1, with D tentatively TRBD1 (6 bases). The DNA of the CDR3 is TGCGCCAGCAGCTTTGGACAGTCTTACAATGAGCAGTTCTTC. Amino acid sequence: CASSFGQSYNEQFF.